Listed below are T cell receptor beta chains from one sample, sequenced in a study of vaccination and CD4 T cells after COVID-19. TCRdb itself ran the PCR reads through MiXCR, one entry per CDR3 protein. The sample records 4,900 or so distinct CDR3 sequences, 28% being singletons. Antigens for these TCRs are unknown. The sequencing sample was made of CD4+ T cells from blood, cultured in vitro. The receptors here all came from a human donor in good health. CDR3s include the opening cysteine and the closing phenylalanine or tryptophan. The D gene is left open where the match is weak. Clone size, where shown, is once, few, many, or a class for clones that have expanded.

TRBD2	-	TRBJ2-1	TRBV5-1	CASSPLAGGPGEQFF	TGCGCCAGCAGCCCACTAGCGGGGGGGCCAGGAGAGCAGTTCTTC
-	-	TRBJ1-1	TRBV7-3	CASSTERAERGAEAFF	TGTGCCAGCAGTACTGAGCGGGCCGAACGCGGCGCTGAAGCTTTCTTT
-	few	TRBJ2-3	TRBV7-6	CASSLERNTQYF	TGTGCCAGCTCCCTTGAGAGGAATACGCAGTATTTT
-	-	TRBJ1-1	TRBV29-1	CSGYRPENTEAFF	TGCAGCGGATATCGGCCTGAGAACACTGAAGCTTTCTTT
-	-	TRBJ1-1	TRBV10-3	CAISELRSEAFF	TGTGCCATCAGTGAGCTTCGTTCGGAAGCTTTCTTT
-	-	TRBJ1-2	TRBV9	CASSVDGEGGYTF	TGTGCCAGCAGCGTAGATGGGGAAGGCGGCTACACCTTC
TRBD1	few	TRBJ2-1	TRBV27	CASSMAGGSYNEQFF	TGTGCCAGCAGTATGGCAGGGGGCTCCTACAATGAGCAGTTCTTC
-	few	TRBJ1-2	TRBV12-3/TRBV12-4	CASSYTGYGYTF	TGTGCCAGCAGTTACACAGGGTACGGCTACACCTTC
-	medium-sized	TRBJ1-2	TRBV6-5	CASSLKGEIYGYTF	TGTGCCAGCAGTTTGAAGGGGGAGATTTATGGCTACACCTTC
TRBD1	-	TRBJ1-1	TRBV5-1	CASSSGTGGTEALF	TGCGCCAGCAGCTCTGGGACAGGGGGCACTGAAGCTCTCTTT
TRBD1	medium-sized	TRBJ1-5	TRBV6-1	CASRHPGQFNQPQHF	TGTGCCAGCAGACACCCGGGACAGTTCAATCAGCCCCAGCATTTT
-	-	TRBJ2-1	TRBV6-2/TRBV6-3	CASNNGGEQFF	TGTGCCAGCAACAACGGTGGGGAGCAGTTCTTC
-	few	TRBJ2-3	TRBV7-6	CASSSLSTDTQYF	TGTGCCAGCAGCTCCCTCAGCACAGATACGCAGTATTTT
-	few	TRBJ1-2	TRBV14	CASSQVGGSYTF	TGTGCCAGCAGCCAAGTAGGGGGGAGCTACACCTTC
-	few	TRBJ1-6	TRBV18	CASSPARSVSPLHF	TGTGCCAGCTCACCAGCAAGGAGTGTATCACCCCTCCACTTT
TRBD1	-	TRBJ1-4	TRBV6-1	CASISTGGLKKLFF	TGTGCCAGCATCTCGACAGGGGGCTTGAAAAAACTGTTTTTT
-	-	TRBJ2-5	TRBV29-1	CSPGTTGETQYF	TGCAGCCCTGGTACAACAGGAGAGACCCAGTACTTC
TRBD1	few	TRBJ2-5	TRBV6-1	CASKPMTGGETQYF	TGTGCCAGTAAACCGATGACAGGGGGGGAGACCCAGTACTTC